The source of this T cell receptor (beta chain) is a study of cytomegalovirus exposure and HLA in healthy donors. Study findings and constraints: Accurate prediction of most subjects' HLA-A and HLA-B alleles from TCR beta sequences was reported. Available immune exposure information covered CMV serostatus only. Some TCR beta chains (roughly 160 of them) were listed as cytomegalovirus-associated. Across all donors, roughly uniform sequencing depth was an assumption of the presence/absence analyses.

The V and J ends lost 3 bases and 6 bases, in that order; junction bases with no gene match: 11. CDR3 length: 16 amino acids. The germline V gene has CDR1 KGHSH and CDR2 LQKENI. Use of 60 Vbeta and 13 Jbeta primers characterized the PCR. The protocol was immunoSEQ multiplex PCR, while the TCRdb copy is restricted to in-frame clones and leaves out a portion. The profile covers about 71,000 clones, with roughly 67% appearing a single time and around 7.6% taken by the ten largest. On this clone: Its antigen is as yet unknown.

The clonotype was recovered from a man aged 40-49 years in good health and CMV-seropositive. The sample comprised PBMCs. The chain employs TRBV18 and TRBJ1-1; 9 positions match TRBD1. The CDR3 spells CASSPNLQGAMAEAFF. CDR3 nucleotide sequence: TGTGCCAGCTCACCGAATCTACAGGGGGCGATGGCTGAAGCTTTCTTT.